The 15 T cell receptor beta chains given below trace back to one sample, sequenced in a study of beta chain features in type 1 diabetes. Every isolated RNA sample was fully reverse transcribed, so sequencing captured expressed TCRB transcripts. The table came from immunoSEQ multiplex PCR; TCRdb's copy has only in-frame clones and leaves some out. The table shows 130,000 to 150,000 clones, with around 50% occurring only once. Sequencing input: Tregs from blood. The source is a man younger than 35 in good health.

The chain uses TRBV7-8 and TRBJ2-3; maybe TRBD1 (6 bases). Per the germline V gene, CDR1 is SGHVS and CDR2 is FQNEAQ. V lost 4 bases and J 4 bases, leaving 18 bases between the germline ends. The CDR3 sequence is 16 residues long. The CDR3 nucleotides read TGTGCCAGCAGCTACAGGGCGGCGAATGGCGCAGATACGCAGTATTTT. Translating it yields CASSYRAANGADTQYF.

This clone was observed a handful of times. This chain links TRBV7-9 with TRBJ2-7, with TRBD1 matching 9 bases. The CDR3 length is 16 residues. J lost 3 bases, V lost 5 bases, and 11 bases had no gene match. Germline CDR1 is SEHNR and CDR2 is FQNEAQ (reference sequence). CDR3 in amino acids: CASSRRTGGHNYEQYF. Written as DNA, the CDR3 is TGTGCCAGCAGCAGACGTACAGGGGGCCATAACTACGAGCAGTACTTC.

The chain uses TRBV11-2 and TRBJ1-5; no firm D call. The germline CDR1 and CDR2 sequences are SGHAT and FQNNGV. This CDR3 is 14 amino acids long. The germline V and J ends were trimmed by 0 bases and 4 bases, with 7 bases remaining between them. This CDR3 is CASSLDRRNQPQHF. The CDR3, as DNA: TGTGCCAGCAGCTTAGACCGGAGAAATCAGCCCCAGCATTTT.

This clone was seen a few times. The chain employs TRBV18 and TRBJ2-1; D possibly corresponds to TRBD2 (6 bases). Looked up from germline, CDR1 is KGHSH and CDR2 is LQKENI. V lost 3 bases, J lost 9 bases, and 15 bases lay in between. This CDR3 is 14 amino acids long. DNA of the CDR3: TGTGCCAGCTCACCGAGCCGGGGGAGTGGTGAGCAGTTCTTC. Translating it yields CASSPSRGSGEQFF.

The chain recombines TRBV19 with TRBJ1-2, with TRBD1 matching 9 bases. The CDR3 has 14 residues. Per germline, CDR1 LNHDA and CDR2 SQIVND (reference sequence). J gave up 3 bases and V 8 bases, and 7 bases lay outside the gene matches. The DNA for the CDR3 is TGTGCCAGTGCGGTCACAGGGGGCGACTATGGCTACACCTTC. This codes for CASAVTGGDYGYTF.

The chain combines TRBV9 with TRBJ1-6; the D is unclear. V shed 0 bases and J shed 6 bases, with 13 bases lying between them. The CDR3 contains 16 residues. Germline V gene sequence: CDR1 SGDLS, CDR2 YYNGEE. The CDR3 coding sequence is TGTGCCAGCAGCGTAGGTCACAGTGTCTCTAATTCACCCCTCCACTTT. Its protein product is CASSVGHSVSNSPLHF.

The chain joins TRBV7-8 to TRBJ2-3, with TRBD2 identical over 16 bases. The germline V gene encodes CDR1 SGHVS and CDR2 FQNEAQ. Trimming removed 3 bases from V and 10 bases from J; junction bases left unmatched: 7. CDR3 length: 16 residues. The CDR3 here is CASSFAGTSGGGPQYF. The CDR3 DNA is TGTGCCAGCAGCTTCGCCGGGACTAGCGGGGGGGGGCCGCAGTATTTT. The full variable domain, completed using reference TRBV7-8 and TRBJ2-3, is GAGVSQSPRYKVAKRGQDVALRCDPISGHVSLFWYQQALGQGPEFLTYFQNEAQLDKSGLPSDRFFAERPEGSVSTLKIQRTQQEDSAVYLCASSFAGTSGGGPQYFGPGTRLTVL.

The V and J genes are TRBV5-6 and TRBJ2-7, with 8 bases fitting TRBD1. This CDR3 spans 14 amino acids. The germline CDR1 and CDR2 sequences are SGHDT and YYEEEE. The J segment lost 6 bases and the V segment lost 0 bases, leaving 5 bases of the junction unmatched. In DNA, the CDR3 is TGTGCCAGCAGCTTGGTTTCAGGGACAGGCGAGCAGTACTTC. Translated, it gives CASSLVSGTGEQYF.

This clone was observed a handful of times. The chain combines TRBV27 with TRBJ2-1, with TRBD1 matching 7 bases. The V segment lost 10 bases and the J segment 13 bases; nucleotides outside the gene matches: 7. CDR3 length: 10 amino acids. CDR1 MNHEY and CDR2 SMNVEV come from the germline V gene (reference sequence). The CDR3 spells CAITQGEQFF. The DNA for the CDR3 is TGTGCCATTACCCAGGGGGAACAGTTCTTC.

The chain carries TRBV28 and TRBJ1-2; D is possibly TRBD1 (5 bases). The CDR3 has 15 residues. Trimming removed 7 bases at V and 2 bases at J, with 17 bases between. The V gene's germline CDR1 is MDHEN and CDR2 SYDVKM. The DNA for the CDR3 is TGTGCCAGCATCTTCTCAATGGGGGGGAACTATGGCTACACCTTC. Residues: CASIFSMGGNYGYTF.

This clone was seen more than once but under ten times. The genes are TRBV7-6 and TRBJ1-1; D unresolved. Germline values: CDR1 SGHVS, CDR2 FNYEAQ. Trimming removed 5 bases from V and 4 bases from J, with 17 bases in between. This CDR3 region has 15 residues. CDR3 bases: TGTGCCAGCAGCAGCCAGCCCCCCGGCGGCACTGAAGCTTTCTTT. It is translated as CASSSQPPGGTEAFF.

This chain uses TRBV10-3 with TRBJ2-1; weak D call: TRBD2 (6 bases). V was clipped by 5 bases and J by 0 bases, with 20 bases between them. Germline values: CDR1 ENHRY, CDR2 SYGVKD. This CDR3 contains 18 residues. In nucleotides, the CDR3 is TGTGCCATCAGTAACTCGGGGACTCCCGGTAGCTCCTACAATGAGCAGTTCTTC. Protein product: CAISNSGTPGSSYNEQFF.

This clone was detected a few times. The rearrangement joins TRBV4-2 to TRBJ2-7; 8 nucleotides agree with TRBD2. J lost 7 bases, V lost 0 bases, and 8 bases had no gene match. Germline CDR1 reads LGHNA; CDR2 reads YNFKEQ. This CDR3 comprises 15 residues. CDR3 in DNA: TGTGCCAGCAGCCAAGAGGCGGGAGGCCCCTGGGAGCAGTACTTC. Its protein is CASSQEAGGPWEQYF.

In its sample, this clone was seen a few times. The rearrangement links TRBV28 to TRBJ2-6, with a possible D match to TRBD2 (6 bases). V lost 4 bases and J 2 bases, leaving 18 bases between the germline ends. Germline V gene sequence: CDR1 MDHEN, CDR2 SYDVKM. This CDR3 is 18 amino acids long. CDR3 coding DNA: TGTGCCAGCAGTTACATGCGGGGCCTTACCCCTGGGGCCAACGTCCTGACTTTC. Translated, it gives CASSYMRGLTPGANVLTF.

This clone was counted between two and nine times. V usage is TRBV7-8 and J usage is TRBJ1-3; D is ambiguous. The V end lost 7 bases, the J end lost 0 bases, and 10 bases lay between the germline ends. Germline V gene data show CDR1 as SGHVS and CDR2 as FQNEAQ. The CDR3 spans 14 residues. The CDR3: CASKATHSGNTIYF. The CDR3 bases are TGTGCCAGCAAAGCTACTCACTCTGGAAACACCATATATTTT.